This TCR beta chain was identified during a study of cytomegalovirus exposure and HLA in healthy donors. This PCR relied on a set of 60 Vbeta primers and 13 Jbeta primers. Measured with immunoSEQ multiplex PCR; TCRdb has only the in-frame clones, and not every one. Of about 150,000 clones listed, 80% are singletons. The CDR3 runs 13 residues. The germline gives CDR1 SGHRS, CDR2 YFSETQ. This clone has only a few counts. One end of the junction is discordant with germline, which a read error may explain. V gene TRBV5-1 combines with J gene TRBJ2-5; no reliable D call. The TCR comes from a male donor in good health and CMV-seropositive. The sample taken for sequencing was PBMCs. CDR3 amino acids: CASSPGLVETQYF. The CDR3 DNA reads TGTGCCAGCAGCCCGGGTCTCGTGGAGACCCAGTACTTC.